The 32 T cell receptor beta chains presented below share a single source sample, sequenced in a study of molecular identifiers for immune sequencing clone quantification. TCRdb processed the PCR reads anew with MiXCR; each CDR3 protein has one entry. The data show about 630,000 distinct CDR3 sequences, 25% seen once. Sequencing used naive CD8+ T cells from blood, with Jurkat cell RNA spiked in. The subset: FACS-sorted CD8+CD4-CCR7+CD45RA+ naive T cells. All receptors derive from a human donor in good health. Some libraries in this study had Jurkat cell RNA spiked in.

This chain joins TRBV19 and TRBJ2-7; D gene ambiguous. Germline lookup yields CDR1 LNHDA and CDR2 SQIVND (reference sequence). The CDR3 covers 13 residues. Trimming cost V 3 bases and J 3 bases, with 9 bases left between them. The CDR3 DNA is TGTGCCAGTAGTATTGGTGGGATCTACGAGCAGTACTTC. Amino acids: CASSIGGIYEQYF.

The genes are TRBV3-1 and TRBJ1-1; 10 nucleotides line up with TRBD1. Per germline, CDR1 LGHDT and CDR2 YNNKEL (reference sequence). The CDR3 is made up of 17 amino acids. The V and J ends lost 1 base and 5 bases, in that order; junction bases with no gene match: 10. CDR3 protein: CASSQGGTGARKTEAFF. In nucleotides, the CDR3 is TGTGCCAGCAGCCAAGGGGGGACAGGGGCACGGAAAACTGAAGCTTTCTTT.

Comment on this clonotype: A read error is likely, as this CDR3 ends without the conserved phenylalanine or tryptophan. The CDR3 sequence is CASSYGVTSTDTQYS. The CDR3 nucleotides read TGTGCCAGCAGTTACGGCGTGACTAGCACAGATACGCAGTATTCT. The chain recombines TRBV7-9 with TRBJ2-3; unclear D gene. Germline V gene lookup returns CDR1 SEHNR and CDR2 FQNEAQ (reference sequence). V gave up 6 bases and J gave up 0 bases, with 13 bases separating them. The CDR3 runs 15 residues.

This chain links TRBV29-1 with TRBJ2-7; D unclear. The V end was cut by 1 base, the J end by 3 bases, with 7 bases between. CDR3 length equals 12 residues. Germline V gene data show CDR1 as SQVTM and CDR2 as ANQGSEA. The CDR3 DNA reads TGCAGCGTTGAAGGCCAGAACTACGAGCAGTACTTC. It translates to CSVEGQNYEQYF.

This clonotype appeared a few times. The chain uses TRBV7-6 and TRBJ2-1; D gene unclear. CDR1 and CDR2 (germline): SGHVS, FNYEAQ. V shed 3 bases and J shed 8 bases, with 14 bases lying between them. CDR3 length: 14 residues. CDR3 nucleotides: TGTGCCAGCAGCTTTAGCAGGTTTGCCGATGAGCAGTTCTTC. As protein: CASSFSRFADEQFF.

Note on this clonotype: Given a much more abundant clone one base away, this may be a read error. The chain employs TRBV12-3 or TRBV12-4 and TRBJ1-1; no reliable D call. V gave up 5 bases and J gave up 4 bases, with 14 bases separating them. The CDR3 spans 14 residues. The CDR3 protein is CASSHPALATEAFF. Written as DNA, the CDR3 is TGTGCCAGCAGTCACCCGGCCCTGGCCACTGAAGCTTTCTTT.

This clonotype has only a few counts. The chain carries TRBV6-6 and TRBJ2-1; 13 bases agree with TRBD2. CDR3 length: 17 amino acids. CDR1 and CDR2 (germline): MNHNY, SVGAGI (reference sequence). J gave up 15 bases and V 2 bases, and 16 bases lay outside the gene matches. The CDR3 region has the DNA TGTGCCAGCAGTTACGTGCCTGCAACTAGCGGGAGGGCCTTGCGGTTCTTC. It is translated as CASSYVPATSGRALRFF.

Only a few counts were recorded for this clonotype. CDR3 amino acids: CASRHGTGIGELFF. In DNA, the CDR3 is TGTGCCAGCAGGCATGGGACAGGGATCGGGGAGCTGTTTTTT. The rearrangement joins TRBV13 to TRBJ2-2; TRBD1 aligns across 9 bases. CDR1 PRHDT and CDR2 FYEKMQ come from the germline V gene (reference sequence). The V and J ends lost 6 bases and 7 bases, in that order; junction bases with no gene match: 6. The CDR3 totals 14 residues. The whole variable domain, remainder taken from reference TRBV13 and TRBJ2-2, is AAGVIQSPRHLIKEKRETATLKCYPIPRHDTVYWYQQGPGQDPQFLISFYEKMQSDKGSIPDRFSAQQFSDYHSELNMSSLELGDSALYFCASRHGTGIGELFFGEGSRLTVL.

The chain is built from TRBV9 and TRBJ2-2; a possible D gene is TRBD1 (6 bases). Between the trimmed V and J ends, which lost 3 bases and 10 bases, there was a span of 19 bases. Germline V lookup: CDR1 SGDLS, CDR2 YYNGEE. This CDR3 has 15 amino acids. CDR3 in amino acids: CASSGAQGPVLELFF. DNA for the CDR3: TGTGCCAGCAGCGGCGCTCAGGGGCCCGTGTTGGAGCTGTTTTTT.

As to this clonotype: This clone may be a read error of a much larger clone one base away. This chain connects TRBV15 to TRBJ2-3; tentatively, D is TRBD2 (6 bases). CDR1 LNHNV and CDR2 YYDKDF come from the germline V gene (reference sequence). The length of the CDR3 is 17 residues. CDR3 amino acids: CAASGPGGLAKSDTQYF. CDR3 coding DNA: TGTGCCGCCAGCGGGCCCGGAGGGCTAGCGAAGTCAGATACGCAGTATTTT.

This clonotype was picked up many times. The chain recombines TRBV12-3 or TRBV12-4 with TRBJ2-4; D possibly corresponds to TRBD1 (5 bases). V was shortened by 2 bases and J by 4 bases, with 6 bases between the two germline ends. The CDR3 runs 13 residues. The chain's CDR3 is CASSLQGKNIQYF. Written as DNA, the CDR3 is TGTGCCAGCAGTTTACAGGGTAAAAACATTCAGTACTTC.

The chain recombines TRBV4-3 with TRBJ2-1; D is ambiguous. CDR1 LGHNA and CDR2 YSLEER come from the germline V gene. V lost 0 bases to trimming and J lost 4 bases, with 16 bases between them. The CDR3 loop spans 17 amino acids. The CDR3 region is CASSQDRPPSLYNEQFF. CDR3 DNA sequence: TGCGCCAGCAGCCAAGATCGTCCCCCTTCACTTTACAATGAGCAGTTCTTC.

As for this clonotype: This may be a read error: a much more frequent sequence differs by one nucleotide. The chain joins TRBV10-2 to TRBJ1-1; D gene unclear. The V gene's germline CDR1 is WSHSY and CDR2 SAAADI. This CDR3 has 14 amino acids. The CDR3, as DNA: TGCGCCAGCAGGGTGAAGGGAATGAACACTGAATCTTTCTTT. Encoded protein: CASRVKGMNTESFF.

The rearrangement links TRBV12-3 or TRBV12-4 to TRBJ2-7, with TRBD2 as a possible D gene (6 bases). CDR3 length: 15 amino acids. V gave up 6 bases and J gave up 2 bases, with 17 bases separating them. The CDR3 nucleotides are TGTGCCAGCAGGTACTCGGGCGGGACGACCTACGAGCAGTACTTC. Translated: CASRYSGGTTYEQYF.

A few counts support this clonotype. J is TRBJ2-7 and V is TRBV27; perhaps TRBD1 as D (5 bases). V lost 5 bases and J 3 bases, leaving 11 bases between the germline ends. Germline values: CDR1 MNHEY, CDR2 SMNVEV (reference sequence). The CDR3 covers 13 residues. CDR3 sequence reads: CASSVTGYYEQYF. CDR3 coding DNA: TGTGCCAGCAGTGTAACAGGATACTACGAGCAGTACTTC.

This clonotype was seen ten or more times. The CDR3, as DNA: TGTGCCAGCAGCGTAGGGGACAACTCCTACGAGCAGTACTTC. Protein sequence: CASSVGDNSYEQYF. The chain employs TRBV9 and TRBJ2-7, with D perhaps TRBD1 (6 bases). This CDR3 has 14 amino acids. V lost 0 bases and J 0 bases, leaving 7 bases between the germline ends. CDR1 and CDR2 from the germline V gene are SGDLS and YYNGEE.

The chain couples TRBV6-5 to TRBJ2-7, with 7 bases aligning to TRBD2. CDR3 size: 14 residues. V lost 0 bases to trimming and J lost 6 bases; unmatched junction nucleotides: 5. Germline-derived CDR1 and CDR2 are MNHEY and SVGAGI. This CDR3 reads CASSYSTCGGEQYF. In nucleotides, the CDR3 is TGTGCCAGCAGTTACTCGACTTGCGGGGGCGAGCAGTACTTC.

This clonotype has just a few counts. The CDR3 loop is CASSQDLPGVVYYEQYF. Written as DNA, the CDR3 is TGCGCCAGCAGCCAAGATCTGCCGGGAGTGGTCTACTACGAGCAGTACTTC. The rearrangement links TRBV4-3 to TRBJ2-7; a weak D match, TRBD2 (6 bases). The CDR3 loop spans 17 amino acids. The V gene's germline CDR1 is LGHNA and CDR2 YSLEER. V lost 0 bases and J 3 bases, leaving 18 bases between the germline ends.

This clonotype was found a few times. The V call is TRBV6-5, the J call TRBJ2-2; D call uncertain. The CDR3 loop spans 18 amino acids. The germline V gene encodes CDR1 MNHEY and CDR2 SVGAGI. V was pared by 0 bases and J by 2 bases, with 16 bases between. CDR3 bases: TGTGCCAGCAGTTACTCTTACCAACCGGAACTAAACACCGGGGAGCTGTTTTTT. Translating it yields CASSYSYQPELNTGELFF.

This clonotype was observed a few times. This chain joins TRBV4-1 and TRBJ2-1; tentative D call: TRBD2 (7 bases). The CDR3 contains 16 residues. V dropped 4 bases and J dropped 9 bases, with 22 bases sitting between them. Germline loops: CDR1 MGHRA, CDR2 YSYEKL. CDR3 amino acids: CASSLRVDRERGEQFF. CDR3 nucleotides: TGCGCCAGCAGCCTACGAGTGGACAGAGAGCGGGGTGAGCAGTTCTTC.

This clonotype was detected many times. V is TRBV20-1 and J is TRBJ1-2; D perhaps matches TRBD1 (5 bases). The V gene's germline CDR1 is DFQATT and CDR2 SNEGSKA (reference sequence). This CDR3 contains 15 residues. Deletions cut 0 bases from V and 7 bases from J, with 18 bases between. Here the CDR3 DNA reads TGCAGTGCTAGAGATCTACTAGACAGAATCTCTGGCTACACCTTC. This sequence encodes CSARDLLDRISGYTF.

With respect to this clonotype: A much larger clone differs by one base, so this may be a read error. This chain joins TRBV11-2 and TRBJ1-1; D gene unclear. This CDR3 is built from 14 residues. From germline, CDR1 is SGHAT and CDR2 FQNNGV. In DNA, the CDR3 is TGTGCCAGCAGCAGTAGCGGTGGCTACACTGAAGTTTTCTTT. Amino acids: CASSSSGGYTEVFF.

The chain links TRBV19 to TRBJ2-7; the match to TRBD2 covers 10 bases. Germline CDR1 and CDR2: LNHDA and SQIVND (reference sequence). Trimming at V came to 5 bases and at J to 0 bases, leaving 10 bases not matched to a gene. The CDR3 sequence is 17 residues long. The CDR3 reads CASSFGLAVGNSYEQYF. CDR3 coding DNA: TGTGCCAGTAGTTTCGGACTAGCGGTAGGAAACTCCTACGAGCAGTACTTC.

This clonotype was detected ten times or more. V is TRBV5-8 and J is TRBJ1-4; possible D gene TRBD1, 5 bases. Germline CDR1 and CDR2: SGHTS and YDEGEE. Trimming took 3 bases from V and 0 from J, leaving 12 bases between them. The CDR3 is 16 amino acids. The CDR3 DNA reads as TGTGCCAGCAGCTCGTTATCAGGGACAACTAATGAAAAACTGTTTTTT. Translating it yields CASSSLSGTTNEKLFF.

The chain recombines TRBV15 with TRBJ1-1; the D is unclear. Trimming took off 1 base at V and 7 bases at J, with 7 bases between the two ends. The CDR3 totals 12 residues. Per germline, CDR1 LNHNV and CDR2 YYDKDF (reference sequence). The CDR3, as DNA: TGTGCCACCAGCAGAGCCGGCGGTGAAGCTTTCTTT. Encoded protein: CATSRAGGEAFF.

The chain links TRBV20-1 to TRBJ2-1; D call uncertain. The CDR3 loop spans 13 amino acids. Per the germline V gene, CDR1 is DFQATT and CDR2 is SNEGSKA (reference sequence). Between the trimmed V and J ends, which lost 3 bases and 8 bases, there was a span of 14 bases. This CDR3 is CSASLTSPHEQFF. The CDR3 bases are TGCAGTGCTAGCCTGACTTCCCCCCATGAGCAGTTCTTC.

The V and J genes are TRBV4-3 and TRBJ2-7; the D is unclear. V was cut by 0 bases and J by 0 bases, with 12 bases left in between. Germline V gene data show CDR1 as LGHNA and CDR2 as YSLEER. The CDR3 covers 16 residues. DNA of the CDR3: TGCGCCAGCAGCCAAGATGGCATCGGCAACTCCTACGAGCAGTACTTC. It codes for CASSQDGIGNSYEQYF.

A note on this clonotype: A much larger clonotype is one base distant, so this may be a read error. J is TRBJ2-1 and V is TRBV30; TRBD2 aligns across 7 bases. The trim removed 3 bases at V and 12 bases at J, leaving 8 bases unmatched. CDR1 is GTSNPN, CDR2 SVGIG, per germline (reference sequence). CDR3 size: 12 residues. The CDR3 region is CAWSPGGDGQFF. DNA of the CDR3: TGTGCCTGGAGCCCGGGAGGCGATGGGCAGTTCTTC. The full variable domain, with the rest looked up from reference TRBV30 and TRBJ2-1, is SQTIHQWPATLVQPVGSPLSLECTVEGTSNPNLYWYRQAAGRGLQLLFYSVGIGQISSEVPQNLSASRPQDRQFILSSKKLLLSDSGFYLCAWSPGGDGQFFGPGTRLTVL.

This clonotype is a singleton in its sample. At one boundary the junction diverges from the germline segment, which might be a read error. The chain combines TRBV27 with TRBJ2-5, with TRBD1 matching over 7 bases. Germline assignment: CDR1 MNHEY and CDR2 SMNVEV (reference sequence). The CDR3 runs 14 residues. CDR3 in amino acids: CASSPTGLQATQYF. DNA of the CDR3: TGTGCCAGCAGTCCGACAGGGCTCCAAGCGACCCAGTACTTC.

CDR3 nucleotide sequence: TGTGCCAGCAGCCAAGCGGATTTAGCGGGGCCGCACACCGGGGAGCTGTTTTTT. Residues: CASSQADLAGPHTGELFF. This chain joins TRBV13 and TRBJ2-2, with 8 bases fitting TRBD2. V lost 5 bases to trimming and J lost 3 bases; unmatched junction nucleotides: 14. CDR3 length: 18 residues. Germline CDR1 and CDR2: PRHDT and FYEKMQ (reference sequence).

This chain connects TRBV6-6 to TRBJ2-1, with TRBD2 identical over 9 bases. With V trimmed by 6 bases and J by 8 bases, 17 bases remained unmatched. Per germline, CDR1 MNHNY and CDR2 SVGAGI (reference sequence). The CDR3 runs 17 residues. The CDR3 loop reads CASSQGGWREGLDEQFF. The CDR3 nucleotides read TGTGCCAGCAGCCAAGGTGGGTGGCGGGAGGGCCTCGATGAGCAGTTCTTC.

The V gene is TRBV9, the J gene TRBJ1-2; D is unresolved. V was cut by 0 bases and J by 4 bases, with 10 bases left in between. Germline V gene data show CDR1 as SGDLS and CDR2 as YYNGEE. The CDR3 has 14 residues. The CDR3 coding sequence is TGTGCCAGCAGCGTAGATCAGTACCCCTATGGCTACACCTTC. Translation: CASSVDQYPYGYTF.